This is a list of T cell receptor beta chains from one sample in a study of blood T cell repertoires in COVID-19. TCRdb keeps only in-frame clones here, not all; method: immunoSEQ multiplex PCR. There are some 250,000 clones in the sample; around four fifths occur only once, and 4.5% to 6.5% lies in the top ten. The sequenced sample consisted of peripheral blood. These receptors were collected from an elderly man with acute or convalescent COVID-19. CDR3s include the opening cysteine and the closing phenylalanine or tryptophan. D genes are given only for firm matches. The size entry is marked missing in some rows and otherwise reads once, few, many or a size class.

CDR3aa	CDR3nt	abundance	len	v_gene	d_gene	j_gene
CASGSGFREKLFF	TGTGCCAGCGGTTCAGGTTTCCGTGAAAAACTGTTTTTT	NA	13	TRBV9	NA	TRBJ1-4
CASTRPAGYYEQYF	TGTGCCAGCACCAGGCCGGCAGGGTACTACGAGCAGTACTTC	NA	14	TRBV11-2	NA	TRBJ2-7
CASSYPGDSPLHF	TGTGCCAGCAGTTACCCAGGGGATTCACCCCTCCACTTT	many	13	TRBV6-2/TRBV6-3	NA	TRBJ1-6
CASRGTGKNIQYF	TGTGCCAGCAGGGGGACAGGGAAAAACATTCAGTACTTC	once	13	TRBV27	TRBD1	TRBJ2-4
CASATGAGANVLTF	TGTGCCAGCGCGACAGGGGCTGGGGCCAACGTCCTGACTTTC	NA	14	TRBV27	TRBD1	TRBJ2-6
CASSLDRGATEAFF	TGTGCCAGCAGCTTGGACAGGGGCGCCACTGAAGCTTTCTTT	NA	14	TRBV5-4	TRBD1	TRBJ1-1
CASNTGVSTDTQYF	TGTGCCAGCAATACAGGGGTGAGCACAGATACGCAGTATTTT	NA	14	TRBV6-5	TRBD1	TRBJ2-3
CASSLWTSGDGEQYF	TGTGCCAGCAGCTTGTGGACTAGCGGGGATGGGGAGCAGTACTTC	NA	15	TRBV7-9	TRBD2	TRBJ2-7
CASSSPGTGDNEQFF	TGTGCCAGTAGTTCGCCCGGGACAGGGGACAATGAGCAGTTCTTC	NA	15	TRBV19	TRBD1	TRBJ2-1
CASSLSAGRGHQPQHF	TGTGCCAGCAGTTTATCGGCGGGCAGGGGGCATCAGCCCCAGCATTTT	NA	16	TRBV27	TRBD1	TRBJ1-5
CASSYGLAGGRGELFF	TGTGCCAGCAGTTACGGACTAGCGGGGGGGAGAGGGGAGCTGTTTTTT	NA	16	TRBV6-2/TRBV6-3	TRBD2	TRBJ2-2
CASSPTSANYGYTF	TGTGCCAGCTCACCGACTTCCGCTAACTATGGCTACACCTTC	few	14	TRBV18	NA	TRBJ1-2
CASSFLQGNTEAFF	TGTGCCAGCAGTTTCCTACAGGGGAACACTGAAGCTTTCTTT	NA	14	TRBV28	NA	TRBJ1-1
CASSHPPRTQGATNEKLFF	TGTGCCAGTAGTCACCCCCCCCGGACACAGGGGGCAACTAATGAAAAACTGTTTTTT	NA	19	TRBV19	TRBD1	TRBJ1-4
CASSLDRARAGELFF	TGTGCCAGCAGCTTAGACAGGGCCCGGGCCGGGGAGCTGTTTTTT	NA	15	TRBV7-2	NA	TRBJ2-2
CASSLVPSGYNEQFF	TGTGCCAGCAGCTTGGTTCCTAGCGGCTACAATGAGCAGTTCTTC	NA	15	TRBV5-6	TRBD2	TRBJ2-1
CASSRTGTSEFYEQYF	TGTGCCAGCAGCCGCACCGGGACTAGCGAATTCTACGAGCAGTACTTC	NA	16	TRBV28	TRBD2	TRBJ2-7
CASSKLGTSDTDTQYF	TGTGCCAGCAGCAAGCTAGGGACTAGCGACACAGATACGCAGTATTTT	NA	16	TRBV3-1/TRBV3-2	TRBD2	TRBJ2-3
CASSTRQGAQPQHF	TGTGCCAGCAGTACTCGACAGGGGGCTCAGCCCCAGCATTTT	NA	14	TRBV2	TRBD1	TRBJ1-5
CASSEPGLASYEQYF	TGTGCCAGCAGTGAGCCGGGACTAGCCTCCTACGAGCAGTACTTC	NA	15	TRBV6-1	TRBD2	TRBJ2-7
CASSPPGGNYGYTF	TGTGCCAGCTCACCACCGGGGGGGAACTATGGCTACACCTTC	NA	14	TRBV18	NA	TRBJ1-2
CSGAVTGKNTEAFF	TGCAGCGGCGCTGTCACAGGGAAGAACACTGAAGCTTTCTTT	NA	14	TRBV29-1	NA	TRBJ1-1
CASSEPPQGGGYTF	TGTGCCAGCAGTGAACCCCCCCAGGGGGGCGGCTACACCTTC	once	14	TRBV6-1	TRBD1	TRBJ1-2
CASNQRTGGQETQYF	TGTGCCAGCAACCAACGGACAGGGGGGCAAGAGACCCAGTACTTC	NA	15	TRBV11-2	TRBD1	TRBJ2-5
CASSTSGVWDTQYF	TGTGCCAGTAGTACCTCCGGTGTTTGGGATACGCAGTATTTT	once	14	TRBV19	NA	TRBJ2-3
CASSGGTSGGIQHRRELFF	TGTGCCAGCAGCGGCGGGACTAGCGGGGGCATCCAACACCGTAGGGAGCTGTTTTTT	NA	19	TRBV5-4	TRBD2	TRBJ2-2
CASRGPGNTGELFF	TGTGCCAGTAGGGGCCCGGGTAACACCGGGGAGCTGTTTTTT	NA	14	TRBV2	NA	TRBJ2-2
CASSFGDRELYEQYF	TGTGCCAGCAGCTTTGGGGACAGGGAGTTATACGAGCAGTACTTC	NA	15	TRBV5-8	TRBD1	TRBJ2-7
CASRPTGWPQHF	TGTGCCAGCAGACCTACAGGTTGGCCCCAGCATTTT	few	12	TRBV6-2/TRBV6-3	NA	TRBJ1-5
CASSFLGGEAEAFF	TGTGCCAGTAGTTTTCTCGGGGGGGAGGCTGAAGCTTTCTTT	NA	14	TRBV19	NA	TRBJ1-1
CAWITPPAGYGYTF	TGTGCCTGGATAACCCCCCCCGCAGGCTATGGCTACACCTTC	NA	14	TRBV30	NA	TRBJ1-2
CASSWVAGSTDTQYF	TGTGCCAGCAGTTGGGTCGCGGGGAGCACAGATACGCAGTATTTT	once	15	TRBV6-6	NA	TRBJ2-3
CASSPTGQETQYF	TGTGCCAGTAGTCCGACGGGTCAAGAGACCCAGTACTTC	NA	13	TRBV19	NA	TRBJ2-5
CASLSRGGGSTDTQYF	TGTGCCAGCCTCTCCCGCGGCGGGGGGTCCACAGATACGCAGTATTTT	NA	16	TRBV27	TRBD2	TRBJ2-3
CASSQIAGGPYEQYF	TGTGCCAGCAGCCAGATAGCGGGAGGTCCCTACGAGCAGTACTTC	NA	15	TRBV3-1/TRBV3-2	TRBD2	TRBJ2-7
CASSVVGGQETQYF	TGTGCCAGCAGCGTAGTGGGAGGACAAGAGACCCAGTACTTC	once	14	TRBV9	NA	TRBJ2-5
CASSAGTGYHEQYF	TGTGCCAGCAGCGCCGGGACTGGGTACCACGAGCAGTACTTC	NA	14	TRBV9	NA	TRBJ2-7
CASGGAQGREKLFF	TGTGCCAGCGGGGGGGCACAGGGAAGGGAAAAACTGTTTTTT	NA	14	TRBV7-8	NA	TRBJ1-4
CASSRDRGAYEQYF	TGCGCCAGCAGCCGGGACAGGGGTGCCTACGAGCAGTACTTC	NA	14	TRBV4-1	TRBD1	TRBJ2-7
CASSIETGGWLNEQFF	TGTGCCAGTAGTATTGAGACGGGGGGATGGCTCAATGAGCAGTTCTTC	NA	16	TRBV19	TRBD2	TRBJ2-1
CASSDSGQVTDTQYF	TGTGCCAGCAGCGACTCGGGACAGGTGACAGATACGCAGTATTTT	NA	15	TRBV9	TRBD1	TRBJ2-3
CASSDIAFGLVLNIQYF	TGTGCCAGCAGTGATATCGCATTCGGACTAGTGCTAAACATTCAGTACTTC	NA	17	TRBV6-1	TRBD2	TRBJ2-4
CASAPSGGAYEQYF	TGTGCTAGTGCTCCCAGCGGGGGGGCCTACGAGCAGTACTTC	NA	14	TRBV12-5	TRBD2	TRBJ2-7
CASSQTISDRAAQYF	TGTGCCAGCAGCCAAACGATAAGTGACAGGGCGGCGCAGTACTTC	NA	15	TRBV3-1/TRBV3-2	TRBD1	TRBJ2-7
CASSHGASGSTDTQYF	TGTGCCAGCAGCCATGGCGCTAGCGGGAGCACAGATACGCAGTATTTT	NA	16	TRBV2	TRBD2	TRBJ2-3
CASSRGLAGPEFF	TGCGCCAGCAGCCGCGGACTAGCGGGGCCTGAGTTCTTC	NA	13	TRBV4-1	TRBD2	TRBJ2-1
CSVGLWAFNTEAFF	TGCAGCGTTGGCTTGTGGGCCTTCAACACTGAAGCTTTCTTT	NA	14	TRBV29-1	NA	TRBJ1-1
CASSQGTSGYYEQFF	TGCGCCAGCAGCCAGGGGACTAGCGGCTATTATGAGCAGTTCTTC	NA	15	TRBV4-1	TRBD2	TRBJ2-1
CSASGETQYF	TGCAGTGCTTCCGGTGAGACCCAGTACTTC	NA	10	TRBV20-1	NA	TRBJ2-5
CASSYSREGTIYF	TGTGCCAGCAGTTACTCACGGGAAGGCACCATATATTTT	NA	13	TRBV6-5	NA	TRBJ1-3
CASSQEGPPVNYNEQFF	TGCGCCAGCAGCCAGGAGGGACCGCCCGTTAATTACAATGAGCAGTTCTTC	NA	17	TRBV4-1	NA	TRBJ2-1
CASSGGAGMYNEQFF	TGCGCCAGCAGCGGGGGGGCAGGGATGTACAATGAGCAGTTCTTC	NA	15	TRBV5-1	NA	TRBJ2-1
CASSLEGLAVTDTQYF	TGCGCCAGCAGCTTGGAGGGGCTAGCGGTTACAGATACGCAGTATTTT	NA	16	TRBV5-1	TRBD2	TRBJ2-3
CASSQGTGFFYGYTF	TGTGCCAGCAGCCAAGGCACAGGGTTTTTCTATGGCTACACCTTC	NA	15	TRBV14	NA	TRBJ1-2
CAWNRQGLFYEQYF	TGTGCCTGGAACAGACAGGGGCTTTTCTACGAGCAGTACTTC	NA	14	TRBV30	TRBD1	TRBJ2-7
CASSLQRTASSYNEQFF	TGTGCCAGCAGTTTACAGCGGACGGCGAGCTCCTACAATGAGCAGTTCTTC	NA	17	TRBV27	NA	TRBJ2-1
CASSLVPGDGQPQHF	TGCGCCAGCAGCTTGGTCCCAGGGGATGGTCAGCCCCAGCATTTT	NA	15	TRBV5-1	NA	TRBJ1-5
CSPRQGGEQYF	TGCAGTCCAAGACAGGGGGGAGAGCAGTACTTC	NA	11	TRBV20-1	TRBD1	TRBJ2-7
CASTPGGLAGKETQYF	TGTGCCAGCACCCCCGGAGGACTAGCGGGTAAAGAGACCCAGTACTTC	NA	16	TRBV3-1/TRBV3-2	TRBD2	TRBJ2-5
CASIIVPPPGANVLTF	TGTGCCAGCATTATTGTCCCCCCCCCTGGGGCCAACGTCCTGACTTTC	NA	16	TRBV2	NA	TRBJ2-6